Listed here is a single T cell receptor (beta chain). What antigen it recognizes has not been identified. Base qualities were left out, and no much larger clone turns up one base away. These data originate in a study of cytomegalovirus exposure and HLA in healthy donors (TCRdb year 2017). Describing the broader study: An earlier analysis of 550 to 700 of the donors reported more than 250 Gb of sequence data and roughly 100 million unique TCR beta sequences from some 180 million T cells. A later analysis re-examined previously published TCR beta repertoires from several hundred donors and added high-resolution HLA genotyping to investigate patterns of TCR occurrence. Roughly 5 DR-DQ haplotypes were handled as single units for association and clustering because linkage in the cohort was strong. Rather than using new phenotypic data, the later analysis identified candidate immune exposures from TCR beta sequences and from how often those sequences occurred across donors. An early release covering roughly 600 HLA-typed donors comprised about 300 gigabases of sequencing data and tens of millions of unique TCR sequences. The genetic ancestry cluster associated with self-reported Caucasian donors included about four fifths of the 300 to 450 genotyped donors. An earlier analysis of around 640 of the donors used high-throughput TCR beta sequencing to judge whether each TCR beta V gene segment behaved as functional or pseudogenic. The study aimed to test whether signatures of past pathogen exposure could be identified by cataloging public T cell receptors. Typing coverage differed by locus: A, B, C, DRB1 and DQB1 were typed in about 620-630 donors, DQA1 in approximately 520, DPA1 in around 580, and DPB1 in around 490. On average, roughly 250,000 unique TCR beta nucleotide sequences were sequenced per donor among several hundred genotyped donors of the cohort, with approximately 18% of those sequences being non-productive. HLA typing included class I and class II loci at four-digit resolution. Donor age, sex, ethnicity and CMV serostatus were compiled together with the repertoire data. Along with the approximately 700-subject first cohort, a separate validation cohort of over a hundred different subjects was used. The study combined high-throughput TCR immunosequencing, statistical association of individual TCRs with disease status, and machine learning to predict cytomegalovirus infection status. Using immunosequencing, the study profiled T cell repertoires from around 680 subjects and related those repertoires to cytomegalovirus serostatus. All discovery cohort repertoires had been generated on a single sequencing platform. A later genetic analysis took genome-wide SNP genotypes for 398 of the 666 donors and used that subset as a discovery cohort.

Spanning cysteine to phenylalanine, the CDR3 consists of 13 amino acids. Only CDR3 DNA is held: 39 bases, read in frame from base 1. CDR1 and CDR2 (SQVTM, ANQGSEA) derive from the germline V gene. Trimming at the junction amounts to 7 bases on V and 6 bases on J, and the germline ends lie 18 bases apart. The cohort consisted of fewer than 700 healthy bone marrow donors. Cohort members were all nominally healthy when sampled, although unrecorded immune exposures were likely present. The donor was CMV seropositive and belonged to the group of around 300 seropositive cohort members. Every donor gave a peripheral blood sample, and the peripheral blood mononuclear cells from that sample were used for TCR beta sequencing. Genomic DNA was extracted from the blood cell samples with the Qiagen DNeasy Blood Extraction Kit. Library method: the immunoSEQ multiplex PCR assay. For the multiplex PCR, a mixture combining 60 forward primers for TCR Vbeta segments and 13 reverse primers for TCR Jbeta segments was used. A multiplex PCR assay on genomic DNA amplified the CDR3 region of rearranged TCR beta genes. On the Illumina HiSeq System, the amplified TCR beta libraries were sequenced as 87-base-pair reads. In the paper's pipeline: Across the 666 repertoires, a later analysis counted around 80 million unique TCR beta chains, roughly 11 million of which were shared by at least two donors. Raw reads were error-corrected and collapsed into unique sequences by a nearest-neighbor algorithm in which closely related sequences were merged to remove PCR and sequencing errors. To assign V, D and J gene segments, CDR3 sequences were aligned to IMGT reference sequences. For a sequence to be retained, a match of at least six nucleotides to both a V gene segment and a J gene segment was required. Rearrangements were called productive when the CDR3 lacked stop codons and stayed in frame with V and J; all others were non-productive. CDR3 was defined according to IMGT convention as the region running from the second conserved V-encoded cysteine to the conserved J-encoded phenylalanine. In an earlier analysis of around 600 of the donors, sequences lacking an unambiguous match to a single V gene segment were excluded. In an earlier analysis of 587 of the donors, V segments were called functional above 56.7% productive rearrangements and were called segregating when the between-donor standard deviation exceeded 5%. To diagnose cytomegalovirus status from the catalog of TCR beta chain sequences, a statistical classification framework was built. In a later analysis, V and J genes were assigned by comparing TCR nucleotide sequences against IMGT/GENE-DB human TR gene sequences. A later analysis assigned CDR3 sequences and most-parsimonious VDJ recombination scenarios with the TCRdist pipeline. In a later analysis, each TCR beta chain was defined by its CDR3 amino acid sequence together with its V-gene family, and reads without a unique V-gene family were excluded. In a later analysis, some 600 highly shared, low-generation-probability nucleotide sequences were removed to address suspected cross-contamination and a sequencing artifact. A later analysis calculated a clonal expansion index for each public chain from normalized within-repertoire ranks of inferred template counts. In a later analysis, generation probabilities were computed with a VDJ recombination model fitted to out-of-frame rearrangements, and the resulting probabilities were checked against IGoR. Hypergeometric tests were used in a later analysis to score TCR-TCR, TCR-HLA and TCR-CMV co-occurrence, with a repertoire-size bias correction applied to the TCR pairs. False discovery rates were estimated in a later analysis by permuting HLA or CMV assignments 20 times. A later analysis grouped co-occurring TCRs with DBSCAN, adding TCRdist sequence similarity when clustering within HLA-allele-positive subsets. Repertoires with fewer than 30,000 or more than 120,000 public chains, plus five repertoires with anomalous nucleotide sharing, were excluded from co-occurrence clustering. The table was pulled from immuneACCESS by TCRdb, which kept in-frame rearrangements only. Such tables lose some clones; where checked, under half of the loss comes from unresolved V genes, and the rest has no known cause. That table is the source of V, J and clone size, and D and trimming were worked out from the DNA. This sample holds approximately 80,000 clones; 73% were observed only once. 15% to 20% of the sample is held by the ten biggest clonotypes.

General findings and caveats noted by the study authors: The sequencing pipeline was judged likely to have produced a cluster of highly shared sequence variants as a technical artifact. In a later genetic analysis, fewer N-insertions in productive TCRs were reported among donors in an Asian-associated ancestry cluster than the roughly 670-donor mean. Because the 87-base-pair reads could not distinguish some IMGT-functional V segments, including TRBV6-2 and TRBV6-3, those segments were excluded. This cohort had only TCR beta chains sequenced, and the lack of alpha or paired-chain data limited which features could be detected. According to a later analysis, most CMV-associated TCR beta chains appeared to be HLA-restricted, and the HLA associations seemed to be driven largely by CMV exposure. The classifier was reported to diagnose cytomegalovirus status with high specificity and sensitivity in both the original and validation cohorts. In vitro tests confirmed that a few of the cytomegalovirus-associated TCR beta chains recognize cytomegalovirus antigens. Linkage disequilibrium might explain the correlated functional status among segregating V segments, but an unknown experimental factor could not be excluded. Because some donors lacked HLA typing at each locus, the association tests relied only on the typed subset. According to a later analysis, parvovirus B19, influenza, CMV and Epstein-Barr virus appeared linked to several top co-occurrence clusters. V-gene and J-gene trimming of TCR beta chains was associated with a missense DCLRE1C variant in a later genetic analysis, and the association was replicated in an independent cohort. A later analysis associated 17,000 or so TCR beta sequences with specific HLA alleles at a false discovery rate of 0.05. According to the authors, the approach could potentially be generalized to other disease states and immunological phenotypes. Assigning TCR associations to individual alleles was difficult when HLA alleles, especially DR and DQ, strongly co-occurred. A further reported finding was that TCR beta sequences accurately predicted the HLA-A and HLA-B alleles for most subjects in the first cohort. An earlier analysis of 587 of the donors showed that most TCR beta V segments appeared in productive rearrangements either about 87% or about 30% of the time, which broadly matched IMGT annotations. In a later analysis, TCR association rates were found to vary across HLA loci, with the most associated TCRs seen for DRB1 alleles and the fewest for HLA-C alleles. For the cohort, immune exposure information was limited to CMV serostatus. Compared with equally common non-associated chains, HLA-associated TCR beta chains in a later analysis were more clonally expanded and had lower generation probabilities. Because counts were too low, roughly 18 rarely observed V segments, including chromosome 9 orphons, were left out of the earlier analysis of a few hundred of the donors. A total of around 150 TCR beta chains were listed by the study as associated with cytomegalovirus. While some public TCRs were present in many individuals, most TCR sequences turned up only very rarely across donors. Roughly uniform sequencing depth across donors was assumed in presence/absence analyses, although this assumption may not hold.

Sequenced input: PBMCs. The chain is made from TRBV29-1 and TRBJ1-1; no D gene can be assigned with confidence. The source of this sequence is a woman aged 40 to 55 in good health and CMV-seropositive. Read as DNA, the sequence is TGCAGCGCCCAGACGAGGGTTGTGGCTGAAGCTTTCTTT. This codes for CSAQTRVVAEAFF.